One and the same sample provided the 30 T cell receptor beta chains below, sequenced in a study of cytomegalovirus exposure and HLA in healthy donors. Primers: 60 Vbeta forward and 13 Jbeta reverse. Assay used: immunoSEQ multiplex PCR; TCRdb lists only in-frame clones, some missing. This repertoire includes 100,000 to 150,000 clones. The source material was PBMCs. These receptors were taken from a woman in her thirties or forties in good health and CMV-seronegative.

The chain employs TRBV6-1 and TRBJ2-7, with D unresolved. The length of the CDR3 is 15 residues. Germline V lookup: CDR1 MNHNS, CDR2 SASEGT. With 1 base removed from V and 5 bases from J, the gap between germline ends came to 15 bases. CDR3 sequence (DNA): TGTGCCAGCAGTGAAGGTTCGGCAGGTTTACACGAGCAGTACTTC. Amino acids: CASSEGSAGLHEQYF.

The V call is TRBV11-3, the J call TRBJ2-3; the match to TRBD2 covers 7 bases. Germline-derived CDR1 and CDR2 are SGHNT and YENEEA. The CDR3 loop spans 13 amino acids. The J segment lost 6 bases and the V segment lost 3 bases, leaving 3 bases of the junction unmatched. CDR3 nucleotides: TGTGCCAGCAGCTTGGGGGGGTGGGATACGCAGTATTTT. This encodes CASSLGGWDTQYF.

The chain recombines TRBV4-3 with TRBJ2-7; 9 nucleotides align to TRBD1. Looked up from germline, CDR1 is LGHNA and CDR2 is YSLEER. The ends lost 3 bases at V and 1 base at J; junction bases unmatched: 4. The CDR3 spans 15 residues. CDR3 in DNA: TGCGCCAGCAGCCATATAGGGACAGGGTCCTACGAGCAGTACTTC. This encodes CASSHIGTGSYEQYF.

The chain combines TRBV29-1 with TRBJ1-1, with D hard to call. The CDR3 has 12 amino acids. Germline V CDR1 and CDR2: SQVTM, ANQGSEA. V shed 6 bases and J shed 0 bases, with 8 bases lying between them. The CDR3 loop is CSVRDLNTEAFF. CDR3 nucleotide sequence: TGCAGCGTCCGCGACTTGAACACTGAAGCTTTCTTT.

The rearrangement uses TRBV7-2 and TRBJ2-7; D perhaps matches TRBD1 (6 bases). This CDR3 is built from 13 residues. V gave up 1 base and J gave up 4 bases, with 8 bases separating them. Germline V lookup: CDR1 SGHTA, CDR2 FQGNSA. This CDR3 reads CASSLDRAYEQYV. The CDR3 region has the DNA TGTGCCAGCAGCTTAGACAGGGCATACGAGCAGTACGTC.

This rearrangement joins TRBV6-5 to TRBJ1-1, with D perhaps matching TRBD1 (5 bases). The V end lost 7 bases, the J end lost 0 bases, and 9 bases lay between the germline ends. The germline CDR1 and CDR2 sequences are MNHEY and SVGAGI. The CDR3 length is 13 residues. The CDR3 nucleotides read TGTGCCAGCACCCGACAGCTGAACACTGAAGCTTTCTTT. Translating gives CASTRQLNTEAFF.

V usage is TRBV5-4 and J usage is TRBJ1-4, with a weak D call TRBD1 (6 bases). From germline, CDR1 is SGHNT and CDR2 YYREEE (reference sequence). The CDR3 spans 15 residues. The germline V and J ends were trimmed by 4 bases and 2 bases, with 12 bases remaining between them. The CDR3 DNA sequence: TGTGCCAGCAGCGGCTGGGGGGGCACTAATGAAAAACTGTTTTTT. It yields the protein CASSGWGGTNEKLFF.

The chain carries TRBV6-5 and TRBJ2-2, with D perhaps TRBD1 (5 bases). Trimming shortened V by 4 bases and J by 0 bases, and 12 bases separated the two germline ends. CDR3 length: 16 amino acids. CDR1 is MNHEY, CDR2 SVGAGI, per germline. CDR3 bases: TGTGCCAGCAGTTCCGTCAGGGTACCGAACACCGGGGAGCTGTTTTTT. Translating gives CASSSVRVPNTGELFF.

This chain links TRBV14 with TRBJ1-3, with D unclear. The CDR3 length is 17 residues. The germline gives CDR1 SGHDN, CDR2 FVKESK. V lost 0 bases to trimming and J lost 2 bases, with 14 bases between them. The chain's CDR3 is CASSQDVGRITGNTIYF. CDR3 sequence (DNA): TGTGCCAGCAGCCAAGATGTGGGCAGGATAACTGGAAACACCATATATTTT.

The V call is TRBV12-5, the J call TRBJ2-1; TRBD2 matches 12 bases. CDR1 and CDR2 from the germline V gene are LGHNT and FRNRAP. The CDR3 extends over 18 amino acids. The ends lost 0 bases at V and 8 bases at J; junction bases unmatched: 11. The CDR3 here is CASGLVPNLAGGQDEQFF. The CDR3 nucleotides are TGTGCTAGTGGTTTGGTCCCAAACCTAGCGGGGGGGCAGGATGAGCAGTTCTTC. Looking up the rest from reference TRBV12-5 and TRBJ2-1 gives the full variable domain: DARVTQTPRHKVTEMGQEVTMRCQPILGHNTVFWYRQTMMQGLELLAYFRNRAPLDDSGMPKDRFSAEMPDATLATLKIQPSEPRDSAVYFCASGLVPNLAGGQDEQFFGPGTRLTVL.

The chain couples TRBV28 to TRBJ2-2; D is uncertain. V shed 1 base and J shed 4 bases, with 4 bases lying between them. Germline lookup yields CDR1 MDHEN and CDR2 SYDVKM. The CDR3 sequence is 13 residues long. As DNA, the CDR3 is TGTGCCAGCAGTTTATTATCCACCGGGGAGCTGTTTTTT. Protein sequence: CASSLLSTGELFF.

V and J are TRBV7-9 and TRBJ2-7; 7 bases fit TRBD1. CDR3 size: 14 residues. The germline V gene has CDR1 SEHNR and CDR2 FQNEAQ (reference sequence). V shed 2 bases, J shed 2 bases, and the junction held 3 bases outside the gene matches. CDR3 amino acids: CASSLSQGAYEQYV. As DNA, the CDR3 is TGTGCCAGCAGCTTAAGCCAGGGGGCCTACGAGCAGTACGTC.

V gene TRBV7-2 combines with J gene TRBJ2-5; TRBD2 agrees at 7 bases. V lost 1 base, J lost 4 bases, and 6 bases stayed unmatched. This CDR3 spans 15 amino acids. Per the germline V gene, CDR1 is SGHTA and CDR2 is FQGNSA. The CDR3 nucleotides read TGTGCCAGCAGCTTAGTTCGAGGGAGGGGAGAGACCCAGTACTTC. Translated: CASSLVRGRGETQYF.

The chain has TRBV10-3 and TRBJ1-2; D is undetermined. Trimming stripped 2 bases from V and 6 bases from J, with 7 bases between. Germline V gene lookup returns CDR1 ENHRY and CDR2 SYGVKD. The CDR3 covers 12 residues. CDR3 nucleotide sequence: TGTGCCATCAGTGAGGGTACGGATGGCTACACCTTC. It encodes CAISEGTDGYTF.

The V gene is TRBV6-5, the J gene TRBJ1-1; possible D gene TRBD1, 6 bases. V dropped 5 bases and J dropped 1 base, with 14 bases sitting between them. The CDR3 is made up of 15 amino acids. Looked up from germline, CDR1 is MNHEY and CDR2 is SVGAGI. CDR3 amino acids: CASSRGTLGNTEAFF. The DNA of the CDR3 is TGTGCCAGCAGTAGGGGGACATTGGGGAACACTGAAGCTTTCTTT.

The V and J genes are TRBV4-3 and TRBJ2-1, with 9 bases aligning to TRBD1. The CDR3 has 15 residues. Germline CDR1 and CDR2: LGHNA and YSLEER. After removal of 3 bases from V and 6 bases from J, the junction contained 6 bases not matched to a gene. CDR3: CASSQGQGGSNEQFF. CDR3 nucleotides: TGCGCCAGCAGCCAGGGACAGGGAGGATCCAATGAGCAGTTCTTC.

The genes are TRBV5-6 and TRBJ1-1; no clear D. V dropped 4 bases and J dropped 7 bases, with 20 bases sitting between them. The CDR3 is made up of 15 amino acids. CDR1 SGHDT and CDR2 YYEEEE come from the germline V gene. CDR3 DNA sequence: TGTGCCAGCAGCACCTTCGGGCAGGACTTAGATGAAGCTTTCTTT. Amino acids: CASSTFGQDLDEAFF.

CDR3 in amino acids: CASSEQRGGYTF. CDR3 DNA sequence: TGTGCCAGCAGTGAACAGAGAGGAGGCTACACCTTC. The gene calls are TRBV6-1 and TRBJ1-2; D is uncertain. Germline V gene lookup returns CDR1 MNHNS and CDR2 SASEGT. Trimming took off 2 bases at V and 8 bases at J, with 9 bases between the two ends. The CDR3 is 12 amino acids.

The V gene is TRBV6-4, the J gene TRBJ2-3, with 11 nucleotides matching TRBD1. The germline V gene encodes CDR1 MRHNA and CDR2 SNTAGT. The CDR3 contains 16 residues. Trimming removed 0 bases from V and 3 bases from J; junction bases left unmatched: 2. CDR3 coding DNA: TGTGCCAGCAGTGACTCTGGACAGGGGGCTACAGATACGCAGTATTTT. It specifies CASSDSGQGATDTQYF.

On this clone: The sample holds other DNA sequences that translate to the same CDR3. The J gene is TRBJ2-5, the V gene TRBV18; D remains unclear. V lost 3 bases to trimming and J lost 2 bases, with 7 bases between them. There are 13 residues in the CDR3. The germline CDR1 and CDR2 sequences are KGHSH and LQKENI. CDR3 bases: TGTGCCAGCTCACCGTCCGGGCAAGAGACCCAGTACTTC. As protein: CASSPSGQETQYF.

The rearrangement links TRBV29-1 to TRBJ1-1; D perhaps matches TRBD1 (6 bases). The CDR3 is 13 residues long. V was cut by 3 bases and J by 9 bases, with 17 bases left in between. The germline V gene encodes CDR1 SQVTM and CDR2 ANQGSEA. CDR3 loop: CSVDRGLRSQAFF. CDR3 DNA sequence: TGCAGCGTTGACAGGGGCCTTCGGTCCCAAGCTTTCTTT.

The gene calls are TRBV20-1 and TRBJ2-1; D is possibly TRBD1 (6 bases). The V gene's germline CDR1 is DFQATT and CDR2 SNEGSKA (reference sequence). CDR3 size: 11 residues. V was clipped by 5 bases and J by 8 bases, with 10 bases between them. In nucleotides, the CDR3 is TGCAGTGCTCTCTGGGGGCATGAGCAGTTCTTC. It translates to CSALWGHEQFF.

J is TRBJ1-2 and V is TRBV5-1; 9 positions agree with TRBD1. CDR3 size: 18 residues. Germline V lookup: CDR1 SGHRS, CDR2 YFSETQ. V shed 4 bases, J shed 8 bases, and the junction held 21 bases outside the gene matches. The CDR3 protein is CASSRVSLQGAQRMGYTF. The CDR3 DNA is TGCGCCAGCAGCCGGGTCTCCTTACAGGGGGCGCAGAGGATGGGCTACACCTTC.

The J gene is TRBJ2-3, the V gene TRBV9; D perhaps matches TRBD2 (6 bases). CDR1 and CDR2 (germline): SGDLS, YYNGEE. The CDR3 covers 14 residues. V gave up 4 bases and J gave up 0 bases, with 9 bases separating them. In nucleotides, the CDR3 is TGTGCCAGCAGCACCGGGGGAAGCACAGATACGCAGTATTTT. Protein product: CASSTGGSTDTQYF.

This CDR3 is CASSSQVRETQYF. CDR3 DNA sequence: TGTGCCAGTAGTAGCCAGGTACGAGAGACCCAGTACTTC. The rearrangement uses TRBV19 and TRBJ2-5; D remains unclear. CDR1 and CDR2 (germline): LNHDA, SQIVND (reference sequence). The CDR3 loop spans 13 amino acids. Trimming pared 4 bases from V and 4 bases from J, leaving 10 bases between.

This chain links TRBV29-1 with TRBJ2-5; 8 nucleotides match TRBD2. Germline CDR1 reads SQVTM; CDR2 reads ANQGSEA. After removal of 6 bases from V and 3 bases from J, the junction contained 3 bases not matched to a gene. The CDR3 is 12 residues long. CDR3 DNA sequence: TGCAGCGTGGCCGGGGGGGAAGAGACCCAGTACTTC. Translation: CSVAGGEETQYF.

The V and J genes are TRBV28 and TRBJ2-3; unclear D gene. Germline V gives CDR1 MDHEN, CDR2 SYDVKM. This CDR3 spans 13 amino acids. The ends were cut back, 7 bases at V and 5 bases at J, with 13 bases in the middle. The CDR3 DNA follows: TGTGCCAGCAACCCAGGAAGGCGAGATACGCAGTATTTT. Translating gives CASNPGRRDTQYF.

The rearrangement links TRBV5-6 to TRBJ1-1; D uncertain. This CDR3 is built from 15 residues. The V gene lost 0 bases and the J gene lost 0 bases, with 9 bases spanning the gap. Germline V gene sequence: CDR1 SGHDT, CDR2 YYEEEE. The CDR3 sequence is CASSLDNRMNTEAFF. In DNA form, the CDR3 reads TGTGCCAGCAGCTTGGACAACAGAATGAACACTGAAGCTTTCTTT.

V and J are TRBV28 and TRBJ2-7; TRBD1 might be the D (6 bases). This CDR3 has 13 residues. Trimming removed 6 bases at V and 4 bases at J, with 13 bases between. The germline V gene encodes CDR1 MDHEN and CDR2 SYDVKM. CDR3 DNA: TGTGCCAGCAGACGAGCAGGGGTTTACGAGCAGTACGTC. It translates to CASRRAGVYEQYV.

The V gene is TRBV11-2, the J gene TRBJ1-1; 9 bases align to TRBD1. V lost 5 bases and J lost 6; bases outside the gene matches: 10. The CDR3 length is 15 residues. Germline V gene sequence: CDR1 SGHAT, CDR2 FQNNGV. CDR3 loop: CASSPWTGAMAEAFF. The CDR3 DNA follows: TGTGCCAGCAGCCCCTGGACAGGGGCGATGGCTGAAGCTTTCTTT.